The clone carrying this T cell receptor beta chain came up many times. The data belong to a study of blood T cell repertoires in COVID-19. On the study more broadly: Material from acute and convalescent COVID-19 was sourced from the United States, Italy and Spain.

The junction had 12 bases not matched to a gene; V was cut back by 10 bases and J by 3 bases. Germline CDR1 is LNHDA and CDR2 is SQIVND (reference sequence). This CDR3 region has 15 residues. How the authors handled the data: Counts of nucleated cells, estimated from reference gene primer amplification, were obtained. TCRdb's table, derived via immunoSEQ multiplex PCR, lists solely in-frame clones and lacks some. For V, J and clone size, that table is used; D and trimming come from the DNA. Of 250,000 to 300,000 clones listed, roughly 90% are singletons. The V and J genes are TRBV19 and TRBJ1-5, with TRBD1 matching over 7 bases. Sequenced sample: peripheral blood. This receptor was obtained from a woman in her forties or fifties who had recovered from COVID-19. The CDR3 DNA sequence: TGTGCCACCACCACCCGGGACAGAGTCAATCAGCCCCAGCATTTT. Protein: CATTTRDRVNQPQHF.